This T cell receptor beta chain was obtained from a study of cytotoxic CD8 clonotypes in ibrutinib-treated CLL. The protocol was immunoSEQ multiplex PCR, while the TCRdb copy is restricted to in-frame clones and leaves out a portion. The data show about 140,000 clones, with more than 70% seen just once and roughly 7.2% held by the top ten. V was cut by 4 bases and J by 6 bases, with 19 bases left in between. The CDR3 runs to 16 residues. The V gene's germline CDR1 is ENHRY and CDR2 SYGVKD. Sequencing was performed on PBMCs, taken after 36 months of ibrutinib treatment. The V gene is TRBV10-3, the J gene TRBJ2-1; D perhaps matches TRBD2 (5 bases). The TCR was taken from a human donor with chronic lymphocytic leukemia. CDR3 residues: CAISGTLKTELNEQFF. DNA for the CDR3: TGTGCCATCAGTGGGACTCTGAAGACGGAACTCAATGAGCAGTTCTTC.